The clone carrying this T cell receptor delta chain occurred a few times. Its antigen is as yet unknown. This entry comes from a study of Vδ1+ human thymocytes. Points from the study as a whole: Highly polyclonal TRG and TRD repertoires with Gaussian CDR3 length distributions appeared in thymus.

Germline values: CDR1 TSWWSYY, CDR2 QGS. The CDR3 runs to 15 residues. Between the trimmed V and J ends, which lost 1 base and 0 bases, there was a span of 9 bases. Extracted RNA was reverse transcribed into cDNA. CDR3 amplicons came from multiplex PCR with pooled V-gene forward and constant-region reverse primers. TCRdb ran CATT on the multiplex PCR reads. Of about 25,000 delta-chain clones listed, under 8% are singletons. The gene calls are TRDV1 and TRDJ1; the D gene is possibly TRDD3 (5 bases). This TCR was recovered from a girl under three years old who had congenital heart surgery. What was sequenced was Vdelta1+ gamma-delta thymocytes from the thymus. Subset given: FACS-sorted CD3+ TCRalphabeta- TCRVdelta1+ TCRVdelta2- thymocytes. CDR3 DNA: TGTGCTCTTGGGGAACCATACGCGTACACCGATAAACTCATCTTT. This translates into CALGEPYAYTDKLIF.